This TCR beta chain was obtained from a study of blood T cell repertoires in COVID-19. Repertoires were generated with immunoSEQ multiplex PCR, while TCRdb's copy carries only in-frame clones and drops some. The data contain over 50,000 clones, around 77% of them singletons. Deletions cut 4 bases from V and 1 base from J, with 11 bases between. From germline, CDR1 is SGHDT and CDR2 YYEEEE. The CDR3 is 15 residues long. This receptor was taken from a woman aged 65 to 85 with COVID-19, enrolled during active disease. Material for sequencing was peripheral blood. The rearrangement links TRBV5-6 to TRBJ2-2; maybe TRBD2 (5 bases). The chain's CDR3 is CASSHLRENTGELFF. CDR3 coding DNA: TGTGCCAGCAGCCATCTACGGGAGAACACCGGGGAGCTGTTTTTT.